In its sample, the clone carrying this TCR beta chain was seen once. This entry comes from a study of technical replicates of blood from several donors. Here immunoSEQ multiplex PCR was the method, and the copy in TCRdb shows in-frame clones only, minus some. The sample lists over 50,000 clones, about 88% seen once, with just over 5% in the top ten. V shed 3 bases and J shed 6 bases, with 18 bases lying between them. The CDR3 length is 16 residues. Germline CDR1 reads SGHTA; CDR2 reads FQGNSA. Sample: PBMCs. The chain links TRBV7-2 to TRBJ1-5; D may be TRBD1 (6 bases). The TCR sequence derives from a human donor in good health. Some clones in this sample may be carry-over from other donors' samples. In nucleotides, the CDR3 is TGTGCCAGCAGCTTTAGCGGTGCGGGGGCAAGTCAGCCCCAGCATTTT. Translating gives CASSFSGAGASQPQHF.